The 5 T cell receptor beta chains in this list originate from one sample, sequenced in a study of cytomegalovirus exposure and HLA in healthy donors. With 60 Vbeta and 13 Jbeta primers, the PCR was carried out. TCRdb keeps only in-frame clones here, not all; method: immunoSEQ multiplex PCR. The sample consists of over 130,000 clones, roughly 83% of them appearing once. The sample comprised PBMCs. The receptors were gathered from a human donor in good health.

The V call is TRBV11-2, the J call TRBJ2-7; perhaps TRBD1 as D (6 bases). Germline CDR1 reads SGHAT; CDR2 reads FQNNGV. The CDR3 totals 14 residues. The ends were cut back, 4 bases at V and 5 bases at J, with 15 bases in the middle. DNA of the CDR3: TGTGCCAGCAGCTCATGGACAGCCAGGGACGAGCAGTACTTC. Residues: CASSSWTARDEQYF.

The table lists this clone with a count of one. The chain combines TRBV28 with TRBJ2-7; D gene unclear. Germline lookup yields CDR1 MDHEN and CDR2 SYDVKM. This CDR3 region has 13 residues. Trimming shortened V by 5 bases and J by 2 bases, and 10 bases separated the two germline ends. For the CDR3, the DNA is TGTGCCAGCAGTCCTGAGGTCACCTACGAGCAGTACTTC. Translated: CASSPEVTYEQYF.

The chain recombines TRBV29-1 with TRBJ2-5; perhaps TRBD2 as D (8 bases). The length of the CDR3 is 18 residues. Deletions cut 0 bases from V and 0 bases from J, with 20 bases between. The germline V gene encodes CDR1 SQVTM and CDR2 ANQGSEA. The DNA for the CDR3 is TGCAGCGTTGAAGATCCCCAAGGGGGCGGGGGGTACCAAGAGACCCAGTACTTC. Translating it yields CSVEDPQGGGGYQETQYF.

V and J are TRBV7-9 and TRBJ1-2; the match to TRBD1 covers 9 bases. From germline, CDR1 is SEHNR and CDR2 FQNEAQ (reference sequence). Losses at the gene ends were 5 bases for V and 2 bases for J; bases not matched to a gene: 3. There are 14 residues in the CDR3. CDR3 sequence: CASSLGQGNYGYTF. The CDR3 DNA is TGTGCCAGCAGCCTCGGACAGGGGAACTATGGCTACACCTTC.

Only a few counts were recorded for this clone. V is TRBV7-9 and J is TRBJ2-2; 11 nucleotides align to TRBD2. CDR3 length: 15 amino acids. Germline CDR1 and CDR2: SEHNR and FQNEAQ (reference sequence). After removal of 5 bases from V and 4 bases from J, the junction contained 3 bases not matched to a gene. CDR3: CASSPTSGGTGELFF. CDR3 coding DNA: TGTGCCAGCAGCCCAACTAGCGGGGGCACCGGGGAGCTGTTTTTT.